This TCR beta chain was sequenced for a study of OX40 agonist ivuxolimab in advanced cancers. Study results and limitations: Expanded clones were, on average, more numerous in CD8+ T cells than in CD4+.

Profiling relied on immunoSEQ multiplex PCR, and the TCRdb table lists in-frame clones only, not all of them. The table shows tens of thousands of clones, with about four fifths occurring only once. The CDR3 totals 17 residues. V lost 4 bases to trimming and J lost 8 bases; unmatched junction nucleotides: 14. Germline CDR1 SGHDN, CDR2 FVKESK. To note about this clone: What it binds is unknown.

The chain couples TRBV14 to TRBJ1-4, with 9 positions matching TRBD1. The sequenced sample was CD4+ or CD8+ T cells sorted from blood, obtained in a trial of the OX40 agonist ivuxolimab. The receptor comes from an adult with an advanced solid tumor such as melanoma, head and neck, liver or kidney cancer. CDR3 sequence reads: CASSRGQGTPRVEKLFF. CDR3 bases: TGTGCCAGCAGCCGAGGACAGGGGACCCCCAGGGTCGAAAAACTGTTTTTT.